This entry lists 12 T cell receptor beta chains sequenced from one sample in a study of identical twins. TCRdb recomputed calls from the 5' RACE reads with MiXCR, one row per CDR3 protein. Of 750,000 to 950,000 distinct CDR3 sequences in the sample, approximately 13% were seen once. The sample was also reused in another study, on yellow fever vaccine responses in identical twins.

Sequenced material: PBMCs. The receptor set was obtained from a woman aged 18-30 years in good health.

This clonotype was counted ten times or more. The J gene is TRBJ2-5, the V gene TRBV6-5; D is unclear. This CDR3 contains 15 residues. V shed 0 bases and J shed 4 bases, with 12 bases lying between them. Germline assignment: CDR1 MNHEY and CDR2 SVGAGI. This chain's CDR3 is CASSYSMGLRETQYF. The CDR3 bases are TGTGCCAGCAGTTACTCGATGGGGTTGAGAGAGACCCAGTACTTC.

This clonotype appeared a few times. The rearrangement links TRBV20-1 to TRBJ2-1; tentatively, D is TRBD1 or TRBD2 (6 bases each). Trimming took 0 bases from V and 7 from J, leaving 16 bases between them. CDR3 size: 15 residues. From germline, CDR1 is DFQATT and CDR2 SNEGSKA (reference sequence). In nucleotides, the CDR3 is TGCAGTGCTAGAGATCCCGGGGGCCAGGGGAATGAGCAGTTCTTC. It translates to CSARDPGGQGNEQFF.

This clonotype came up a few times. The rearrangement uses TRBV25-1 and TRBJ2-7; D is uncertain. The V end was cut by 3 bases, the J end by 6 bases, with 24 bases between. Looked up from germline, CDR1 is MGHDK and CDR2 is SYGVNS. The CDR3 has 17 amino acids. CDR3 sequence reads: CASSDALAPPWLFEQYF. The CDR3 nucleotides are TGTGCCAGCAGTGACGCGTTAGCCCCACCGTGGCTGTTCGAGCAGTACTTC.

The chain couples TRBV6-1 to TRBJ2-1, with a weak D call TRBD2 (6 bases). Trimming shortened V by 8 bases and J by 3 bases, and 14 bases separated the two germline ends. Germline CDR1 MNHNS, CDR2 SASEGT. CDR3 length: 14 residues. Written as DNA, the CDR3 is TGTGCCAGCGGAGGGAGAACTAACTACAATGAGCAGTTCTTC. Amino acid sequence: CASGGRTNYNEQFF.

A few counts support this clonotype. The genes are TRBV6-1 and TRBJ1-5, with 7 nucleotides matching TRBD1. The germline V gene has CDR1 MNHNS and CDR2 SASEGT. The ends lost 4 bases at V and 1 base at J; junction bases unmatched: 10. The CDR3 sequence is 17 residues long. CDR3 DNA sequence: TGTGCCAGCAGTGGCCGGAGGGGGCGGGACAGCAATCAGCCCCAGCATTTT. Its translation: CASSGRRGRDSNQPQHF.

The table lists this clonotype with a few counts. V usage is TRBV10-1 and J usage is TRBJ2-2; 9 nucleotides align to TRBD1. The CDR3 covers 15 residues. Germline assignment: CDR1 WNHNN and CDR2 SYGVQD (reference sequence). After removal of 7 bases from V and 5 bases from J, the junction contained 8 bases not matched to a gene. The CDR3 protein is CASTGTGLSTGELFF. DNA of the CDR3: TGCGCCAGCACGGGGACAGGGTTGTCGACCGGGGAGCTGTTTTTT.

The table lists this clonotype with many counts. V usage is TRBV12-3 or TRBV12-4 and J usage is TRBJ1-1, with no clear D. V was trimmed by 3 bases and J by 8 bases, leaving 10 bases between them. The CDR3 is 12 amino acids. In nucleotides, the CDR3 is TGTGCCAGCAGTTTGGGGAGCCCAGAAGCTTTCTTT. Translating gives CASSLGSPEAFF.

This clonotype was found many times. The rearrangement uses TRBV12-3 or TRBV12-4 and TRBJ1-6; D might be TRBD1 (5 bases). The V gene lost 4 bases and the J gene lost 3 bases, with 10 bases spanning the gap. The CDR3 contains 15 residues. CDR3 bases: TGTGCCAGCAGTTATGGGGGTCTCTATAATTCACCCCTCCACTTT. It encodes CASSYGGLYNSPLHF.

This clonotype has only a few counts. The rearrangement uses TRBV12-3 or TRBV12-4 and TRBJ1-2, with D possibly matching TRBD1 (6 bases). The CDR3 runs to 13 residues. V was trimmed by 10 bases and J by 1 base, leaving 13 bases between them. This CDR3 is CATGLQGNYGYTF. The CDR3 bases are TGTGCCACCGGCCTACAGGGTAACTATGGCTACACCTTC.

This clonotype has at least ten counts. The rearrangement uses TRBV10-3 and TRBJ1-6, with no clear D. In germline, CDR1 is ENHRY, CDR2 SYGVKD. The CDR3 is 11 residues long. V was shortened by 10 bases and J by 6 bases, with 7 bases between the two germline ends. In nucleotides, the CDR3 is TGTGCCACCGGGAGTAATTCACCCCTCCACTTT. Translating gives CATGSNSPLHF.

The chain recombines TRBV20-1 with TRBJ2-3, with 10 positions matching TRBD2. The CDR3 consists of 14 residues. Unmatched junction bases numbered 4, after V lost 5 bases and J lost 2 bases. Germline CDR1 reads DFQATT; CDR2 reads SNEGSKA (reference sequence). CDR3: CSACTSGTTDTQYF. As DNA, the CDR3 is TGCAGTGCTTGTACTAGCGGGACCACAGATACGCAGTATTTT.

The chain combines TRBV20-1 with TRBJ1-5; D is undetermined. Trimming took off 0 bases at V and 7 bases at J, with 10 bases between the two ends. Germline CDR1 is DFQATT and CDR2 is SNEGSKA (reference sequence). This CDR3 spans 13 amino acids. The CDR3: CSARDLSSQPQHF. The CDR3 DNA reads TGCAGTGCTAGAGATCTTAGCAGCCAGCCCCAGCATTTT.